This TCR beta chain comes out of a study of vaccination and CD4 T cells after COVID-19. Study summary: Cells were stimulated with overlapping spike peptide pools from SARS-CoV-2, HCoV-NL63, HCoV-OC43 and HCoV-229E. Study outcomes and limitations: No early post-infection timepoints were studied, and convalescent patients studied were relatively few.

Noted treatment: approximately 10-day PBMC culture with coronavirus spike peptide pools or control peptides (ViraFEST assay). TCR sequencing followed the expansion of antigen-specific T cells with peptide pools in ViraFEST. A word on this clonotype: Its antigen remains unknown.

The V end lost 0 bases, the J end lost 2 bases, and 7 bases lay between the germline ends. The CDR3 contains 13 residues. Germline CDR1 GTSNPN, CDR2 SVGIG (reference sequence). Sequencing of DNA taken from cultured CD4+ T cells relied on the Oncomine TCR Beta short-read assay. TCRdb used MiXCR to reprocess the PCR reads, holding one entry per CDR3 protein. The data show around 4,800 distinct CDR3 sequences, about 19% seen once. This chain connects TRBV30 to TRBJ1-1; D is uncertain. This sequence was found in a human donor who had recovered from COVID-19. Sequencing input: CD4+ T cells from blood, cultured in vitro. CDR3 amino acids: CAWSVQLNTEAFF. CDR3 DNA sequence: TGTGCCTGGAGTGTACAGCTTAACACTGAAGCTTTCTTT.